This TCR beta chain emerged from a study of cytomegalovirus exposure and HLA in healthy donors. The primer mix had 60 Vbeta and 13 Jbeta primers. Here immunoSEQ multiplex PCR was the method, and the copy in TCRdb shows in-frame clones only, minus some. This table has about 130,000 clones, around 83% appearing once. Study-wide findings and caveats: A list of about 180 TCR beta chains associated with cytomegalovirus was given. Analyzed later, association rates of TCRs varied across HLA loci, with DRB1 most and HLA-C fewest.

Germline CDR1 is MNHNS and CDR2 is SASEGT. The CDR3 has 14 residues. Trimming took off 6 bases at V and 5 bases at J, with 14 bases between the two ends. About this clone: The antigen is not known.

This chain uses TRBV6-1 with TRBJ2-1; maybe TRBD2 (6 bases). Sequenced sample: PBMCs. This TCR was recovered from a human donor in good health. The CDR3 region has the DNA TGTGCCAGCAGATCGGGGGTTTTTCACAATGAGCAGTTCTTC. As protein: CASRSGVFHNEQFF.